This TCR beta chain came from a study of blood T cell repertoires in COVID-19. Generated by immunoSEQ multiplex PCR, the TCRdb table keeps only in-frame clones and is missing some. The sample lists about 170,000 clones, around 80% occurring once. This CDR3 spans 14 amino acids. Germline CDR1 reads ENHRY; CDR2 reads SYGVKD. V lost 6 bases to trimming and J lost 4 bases; unmatched junction nucleotides: 6. Enrolled during active infection, Seattle patients were then followed longitudinally. This TCR derives from a woman aged 70-85 years with COVID-19, enrolled during active disease. Sequenced material: peripheral blood. This sequence joins TRBV10-3 and TRBJ1-3; 7 positions match TRBD1. CDR3 in DNA: TGTGCCATCAGATCCGACAGGGAAGGAAACACCATATATTTT. Protein: CAIRSDREGNTIYF.